Listed below are T cell receptor beta chains from one sample, sequenced in a study of CXCR3-negative and CXCR3-positive naive CD8 T cells. TCRdb derives one entry per CDR3 protein from the 5' RACE reads, leaving out DNA. The specimen's table records 56,000 or so distinct CDR3 sequences. Sequencing input: memory CD8+ T cells from blood. The receptors come from a human donor in good health. Some clones in this sample may be carry-over from other donors' samples. Both conserved end residues are part of each CDR3. The order of the fields is clone size, J gene, V gene, CDR3 protein. The listing skips clone size in some rows; elsewhere it reads once, few, many or a size class.

>-|TRBJ2-3|TRBV5-1
CASSSSGGHTQYF
>-|TRBJ1-1|TRBV2
CASSDGMGGTNTEAFF
>-|TRBJ1-1|TRBV4-2
CASSQEIGANTEAFF
>-|TRBJ2-2|TRBV28
CASSSGTGFAGELFF
>medium-sized|TRBJ2-1|TRBV7-2
CASSLTTGGSNEQFF
>-|TRBJ2-1|TRBV6-4
CASSDSPSGWAGEQFF
>-|TRBJ2-1|TRBV2
CASSDRSSYNEQFF
>-|TRBJ2-2|TRBV15
CATSRADRANTGELFF
>-|TRBJ2-5|TRBV29-1
CSVDTGLAEQETQYF
>-|TRBJ2-2|TRBV24-1
CATSDLPGGSGELFF
>-|TRBJ2-1|TRBV4-2
CASSQLRGLQYEQYF
>-|TRBJ2-7|TRBV2
CASSEGRDLTYEQYF
>-|TRBJ1-1|TRBV12-3/TRBV12-4
CASNFPPGERDNFNTEAFF
>-|TRBJ2-7|TRBV7-3
CASSEGQAPYEQYF
>-|TRBJ2-1|TRBV7-6
CASSDGLYNEQFF
>-|TRBJ1-1|TRBV7-3
CASSLTGGWNTEAFF
>-|TRBJ2-2|TRBV4-3
CASSPHLDTPNTGELFF